The source of this TCR beta chain is a study of T cell repertoires in ileal Crohn's disease. The study's findings and limits: Sorted CD8 T cells held more high-frequency clones than CD4. Within the first postoperative year, endoscopy came at median roughly 7.3 months. Endoscopic recurrence occurred in every patient whose clonality exceeded 26.8%.

Time point reported: neoterminal ileum biopsy at postoperative endoscopy, about 6 months after surgery. Worth noting for this clone: Its antigen is as yet unknown.

Assay used: immunoSEQ multiplex PCR; TCRdb lists only in-frame clones, some missing. The table has roughly 20,000 clones, more than 65% seen once. Sequencing was done on a sample of ileal tissue. This clonotype originated in an adult with Crohn's disease.

The CDR3 protein is CAWSLIPGTGMDIQYF. DNA of the CDR3: TGTGCCTGGAGTTTGATCCCGGGGACAGGGATGGACATTCAGTACTTC. J is TRBJ2-4 and V is TRBV30; 9 bases map to TRBD1. J lost 8 bases, V lost 2 bases, and 13 bases had no gene match. Germline CDR1 reads GTSNPN; CDR2 reads SVGIG (reference sequence). The CDR3 has 16 amino acids.